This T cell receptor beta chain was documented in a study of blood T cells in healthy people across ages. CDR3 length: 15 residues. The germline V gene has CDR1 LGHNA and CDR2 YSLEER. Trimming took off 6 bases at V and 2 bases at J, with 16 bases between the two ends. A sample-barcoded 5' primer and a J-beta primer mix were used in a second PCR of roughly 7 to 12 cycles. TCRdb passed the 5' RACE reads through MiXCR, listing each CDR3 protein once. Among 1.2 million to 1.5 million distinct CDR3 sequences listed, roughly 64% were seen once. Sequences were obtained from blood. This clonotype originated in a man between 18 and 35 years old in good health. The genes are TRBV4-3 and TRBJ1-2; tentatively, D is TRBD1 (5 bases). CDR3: CASRPEDIGNYGYTF. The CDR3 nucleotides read TGCGCCAGCAGACCGGAGGACATCGGGAACTATGGCTACACCTTC.